Sequencing of this TCR beta chain was carried out in a study of molecular identifiers for immune sequencing clone quantification. Overall study findings and caveats: Underestimated sizes of highly expanded clones could result from identical TCR molecules that share a barcode. Over 97% of CMV-specific effector molecules, but under 1% of naive ones, were in clones above 20 copies.

Sorting selected naive CD8 T cells with a CD8+CD4-CCR7+CD45RA+ phenotype. This clonotype was detected ten times or more. Its specificity is unknown. CDR3 length equals 13 residues. Trimming left V 6 bases short and J 3 bases short, with 12 bases between. The germline gives CDR1 MNHEY, CDR2 SMNVEV (reference sequence). Bulk libraries came from a prior protocol with listed TCR primers. TCRdb reanalysed the PCR reads using MiXCR and keeps one entry per CDR3 protein. The data show about 510,000 distinct CDR3 sequences, about 26% seen once. This chain uses TRBV27 with TRBJ2-7, with a tentative D call TRBD1 (5 bases). This TCR derives from a human donor in good health. Some libraries in this study had Jurkat cell RNA spiked in. The source material was naive CD8+ T cells from blood, with Jurkat cell RNA spiked in. As for subset: FACS-sorted CD8+CD4-CCR7+CD45RA+ naive T cells. CDR3 loop: CASSLGQDYEQYF. CDR3 nucleotide sequence: TGTGCCAGCAGCTTGGGGCAGGACTACGAGCAGTACTTC.